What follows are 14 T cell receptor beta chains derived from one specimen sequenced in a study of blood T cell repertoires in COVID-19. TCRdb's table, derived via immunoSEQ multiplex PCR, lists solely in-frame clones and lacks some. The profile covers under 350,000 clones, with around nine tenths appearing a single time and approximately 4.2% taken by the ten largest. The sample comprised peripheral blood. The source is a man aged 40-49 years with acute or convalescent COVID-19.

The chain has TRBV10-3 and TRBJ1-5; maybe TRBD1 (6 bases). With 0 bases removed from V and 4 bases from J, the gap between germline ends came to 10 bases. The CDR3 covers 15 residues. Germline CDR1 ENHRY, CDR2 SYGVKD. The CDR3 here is CAISESDRSNQPQHF. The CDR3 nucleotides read TGTGCCATCAGTGAGTCTGACAGGAGTAATCAGCCCCAGCATTTT.

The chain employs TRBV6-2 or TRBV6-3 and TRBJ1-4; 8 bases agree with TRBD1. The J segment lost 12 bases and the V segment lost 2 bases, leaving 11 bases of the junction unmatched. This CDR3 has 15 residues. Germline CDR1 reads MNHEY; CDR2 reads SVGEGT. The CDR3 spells CASSYADRGWVQLFF. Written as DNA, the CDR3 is TGTGCCAGCAGTTACGCCGACAGGGGTTGGGTTCAACTGTTTTTT.

The CDR3 region is CASRADRVRGQPQHF. The CDR3 coding sequence is TGTGCCAGCAGGGCCGATAGGGTACGGGGGCAGCCCCAGCATTTT. This chain joins TRBV2 and TRBJ1-5; TRBD1 might be the D (5 bases). The length of the CDR3 is 15 residues. Germline CDR1 is SNHLY and CDR2 is FYNNEI. The V gene lost 6 bases and the J gene lost 7 bases, with 19 bases spanning the gap. Filled out from reference TRBV2 and TRBJ1-5, the complete variable domain reads EPEVTQTPSHQVTQMGQEVILRCVPISNHLYFYWYRQILGQKVEFLVSFYNNEISEKSEIFDDQFSVERPDGSNFTLKIRSTKLEDSAMYFCASRADRVRGQPQHFGDGTRLSIL.

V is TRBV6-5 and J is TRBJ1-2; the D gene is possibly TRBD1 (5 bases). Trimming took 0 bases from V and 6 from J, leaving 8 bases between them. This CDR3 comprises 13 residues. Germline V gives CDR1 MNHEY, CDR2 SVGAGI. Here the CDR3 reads CASSYSRANGYTF. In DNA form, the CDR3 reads TGTGCCAGCAGTTACTCCAGGGCTAATGGCTACACCTTC.

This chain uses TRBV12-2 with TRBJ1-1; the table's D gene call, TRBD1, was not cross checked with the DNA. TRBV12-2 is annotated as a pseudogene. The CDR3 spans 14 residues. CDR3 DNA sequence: TGTGCAAGTCGCTTAGAATGGCAGAACACTGAAGCTTTCTTT. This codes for CASRLEWQNTEAFF.

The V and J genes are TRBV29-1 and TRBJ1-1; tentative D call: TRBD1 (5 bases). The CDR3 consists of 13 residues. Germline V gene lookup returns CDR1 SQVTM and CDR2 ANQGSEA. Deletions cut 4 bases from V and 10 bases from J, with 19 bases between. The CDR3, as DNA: TGCAGCGTTGTTGGACACATCTACAGGACAGCTTTCTTT. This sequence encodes CSVVGHIYRTAFF.

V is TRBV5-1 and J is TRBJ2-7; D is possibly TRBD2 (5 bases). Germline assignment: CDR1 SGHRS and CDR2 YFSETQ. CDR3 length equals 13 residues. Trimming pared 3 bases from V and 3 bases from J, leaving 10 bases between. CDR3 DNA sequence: TGCGCCAGCAGCTACGGACTTTTCTACGAGCAGTACTTC. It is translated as CASSYGLFYEQYF.

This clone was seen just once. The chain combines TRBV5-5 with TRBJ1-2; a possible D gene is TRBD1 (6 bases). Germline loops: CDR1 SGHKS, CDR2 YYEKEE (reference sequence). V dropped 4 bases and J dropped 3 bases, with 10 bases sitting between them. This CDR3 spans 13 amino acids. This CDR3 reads CASSPDSYYGYTF. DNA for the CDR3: TGTGCCAGCAGCCCGGACAGCTACTATGGCTACACCTTC.

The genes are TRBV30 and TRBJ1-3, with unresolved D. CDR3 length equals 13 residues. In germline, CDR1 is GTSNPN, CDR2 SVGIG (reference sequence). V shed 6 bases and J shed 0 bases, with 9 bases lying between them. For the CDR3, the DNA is TGTGCCTGTACGGGGAGCTCTGGAAACACCATATATTTT. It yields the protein CACTGSSGNTIYF.

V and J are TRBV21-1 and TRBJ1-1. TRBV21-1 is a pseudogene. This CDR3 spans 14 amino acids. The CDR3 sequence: CASSNSKGDTEAFF. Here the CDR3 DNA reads TGTGCCAGCAGCAACTCCAAGGGAGACACTGAAGCTTTCTTT.

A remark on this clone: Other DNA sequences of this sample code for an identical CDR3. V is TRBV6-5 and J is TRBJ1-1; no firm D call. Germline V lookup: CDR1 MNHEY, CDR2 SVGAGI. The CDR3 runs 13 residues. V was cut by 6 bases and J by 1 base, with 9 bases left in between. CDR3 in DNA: TGTGCCAGCAGCTCCGGAGGGAACACTGAAGCTTTCTTT. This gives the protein CASSSGGNTEAFF.

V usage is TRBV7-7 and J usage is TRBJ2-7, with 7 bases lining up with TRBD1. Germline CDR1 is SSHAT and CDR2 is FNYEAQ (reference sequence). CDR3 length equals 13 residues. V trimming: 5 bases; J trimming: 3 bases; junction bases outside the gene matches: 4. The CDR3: CASSEGQFYEQYF. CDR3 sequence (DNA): TGTGCCAGCAGCGAGGGACAGTTCTACGAGCAGTACTTC.

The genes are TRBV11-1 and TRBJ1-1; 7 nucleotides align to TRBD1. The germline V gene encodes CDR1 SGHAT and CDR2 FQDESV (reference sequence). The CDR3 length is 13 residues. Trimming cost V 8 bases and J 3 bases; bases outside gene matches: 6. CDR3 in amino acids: CASGFGTDTEAFF. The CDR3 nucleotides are TGTGCCAGCGGGTTCGGGACAGACACTGAAGCTTTCTTT.

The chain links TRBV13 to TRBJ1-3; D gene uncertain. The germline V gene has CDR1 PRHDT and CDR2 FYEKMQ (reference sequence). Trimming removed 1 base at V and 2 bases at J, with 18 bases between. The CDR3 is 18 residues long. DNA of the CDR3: TGTGCCAGCAGCTTAGTTTATGATACTTCTACGGCTGGAAACACCATATATTTT. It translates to CASSLVYDTSTAGNTIYF.